What follows is one T cell receptor (beta chain) and its context. The antigen is unknown. These data belong to a study of T-cell memory formation after mild COVID-19. Each CDR3 protein gets one entry after TCRdb re-called the 5' RACE reads with MiXCR. The data show some 130,000 distinct CDR3 sequences, approximately 25% seen once. Findings and caveats of the study: Proof of SARS-CoV-2 specificity was absent for the second-wave clones that crested on day 37.

Germline V gene sequence: CDR1 SEHNR, CDR2 FQNEAQ (reference sequence). The CDR3 totals 15 residues. Trimming took off 8 bases at V and 6 bases at J, with 23 bases between the two ends. The rearrangement joins TRBV7-9 to TRBJ2-7, with D possibly called TRBD1 or TRBD2 (5 bases each). Input material: PBMCs or a T cell subset sorted from them (not recorded which). The sequence came from an adult woman who had mild COVID-19 (a few samples of this study predate the infection). Cell type and time point are not known. The CDR3 nucleotides read TGTGCCAGCGAAAACTGGGCAGGCGGGCAGGGCGAGCAGTACTTC. Translation gives CASENWAGGQGEQYF.